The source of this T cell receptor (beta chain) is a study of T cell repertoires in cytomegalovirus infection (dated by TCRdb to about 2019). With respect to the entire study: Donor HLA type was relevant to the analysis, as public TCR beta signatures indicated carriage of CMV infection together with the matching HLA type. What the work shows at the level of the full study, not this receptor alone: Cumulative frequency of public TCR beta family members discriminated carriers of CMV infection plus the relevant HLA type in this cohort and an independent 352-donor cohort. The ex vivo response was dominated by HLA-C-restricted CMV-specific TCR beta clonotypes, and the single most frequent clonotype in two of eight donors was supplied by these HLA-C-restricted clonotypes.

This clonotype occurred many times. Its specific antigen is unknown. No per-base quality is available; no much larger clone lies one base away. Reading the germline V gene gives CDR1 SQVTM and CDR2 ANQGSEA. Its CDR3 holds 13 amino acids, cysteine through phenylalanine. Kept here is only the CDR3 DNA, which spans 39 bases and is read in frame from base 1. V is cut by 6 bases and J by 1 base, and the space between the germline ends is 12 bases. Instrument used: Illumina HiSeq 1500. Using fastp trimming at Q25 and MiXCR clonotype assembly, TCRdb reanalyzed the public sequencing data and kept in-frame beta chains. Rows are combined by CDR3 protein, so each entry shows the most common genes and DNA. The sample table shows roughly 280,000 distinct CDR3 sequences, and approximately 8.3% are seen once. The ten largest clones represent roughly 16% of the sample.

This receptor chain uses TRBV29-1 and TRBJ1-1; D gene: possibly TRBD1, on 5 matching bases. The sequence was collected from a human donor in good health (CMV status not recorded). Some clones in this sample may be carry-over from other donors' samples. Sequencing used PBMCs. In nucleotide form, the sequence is TGCAGCGTAATGGCCGGGGGGAACACTGAAGCTTTCTTT. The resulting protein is CSVMAGGNTEAFF.